This T cell receptor beta chain was identified in a study of CD8+ T cells in alopecia areata. Looking at the study overall: Treatment comprised oral tofacitinib, 5 to 10 mg twice daily, in treated patients. Study-wide results and limits: An increase in clonality over normal scalp was evident in lesional scalp, especially alopecia totalis/universalis.

Treatment described: oral pan-JAK inhibitor, 5-10 mg twice daily. In alopecia areata patients, both lesional scalp punch biopsies and peripheral blood were collected. It was cDNA, reverse transcribed from extracted RNA, that served as the sequencing template. Sequenced by immunoSEQ multiplex PCR; TCRdb stores in-frame clones only, minus some. The repertoire holds around 180,000 clones, with 50% to 70% as singletons. This clone has just a few counts. Its specificity is unknown. CDR1 is SGHVS and CDR2 is FQNEAQ in the germline V gene. V lost 5 bases and J 3 bases, leaving 13 bases between the germline ends. The CDR3 has 14 residues.

The rearrangement uses TRBV7-8 and TRBJ1-2, with D tentatively TRBD1 (6 bases). The TCR originated in a human donor with alopecia areata. The sequencing used CD4+ T cells sorted from blood, collected around week 50, from a patient treated with tofacitinib. CDR3 sequence (DNA): TGTGCCAGCAGCCCCGAACAGGGCCACTATGGCTACACCTTC. The encoded protein is CASSPEQGHYGYTF.